The 21 T cell receptor beta chains presented below share a single source sample, sequenced in a study of graft-versus-host responses after intestinal transplantation. These receptors lack a known antigen. The assay was immunoSEQ multiplex PCR, and TCRdb's table has in-frame clones only and misses some. This sample has 80,000 to 100,000 clones, with roughly nine tenths found just once. This material consisted of unstimulated CD4+ T cells sorted from spleen or lymph node cells, taken before intestinal transplant. Every receptor here comes from a human donor who received an intestinal transplant.

The chain uses TRBV7-9 and TRBJ2-1; 11 bases match TRBD1. With V trimmed by 2 bases and J by 6 bases, 3 bases remained unmatched. CDR3 length: 15 amino acids. Germline CDR1 SEHNR, CDR2 FQNEAQ (reference sequence). The CDR3 protein is CASSLLGQGGNEQFF. The CDR3 region has the DNA TGTGCCAGCAGCTTACTGGGACAGGGGGGCAATGAGCAGTTCTTC.

This clone was found a few times. This rearrangement joins TRBV13 to TRBJ1-6; 9 nucleotides match TRBD1. The CDR3 has 15 residues. J gave up 7 bases and V 5 bases, and 6 bases lay outside the gene matches. From germline, CDR1 is PRHDT and CDR2 FYEKMQ (reference sequence). The CDR3 reads CASSPNRGLNSPLHF. Here the CDR3 DNA reads TGTGCCAGCAGCCCAAACAGGGGGCTGAATTCACCCCTCCACTTT.

This chain connects TRBV7-6 to TRBJ2-1; TRBD2 agrees at 11 bases. CDR3 length: 15 amino acids. The germline CDR1 and CDR2 sequences are SGHVS and FNYEAQ. V was pared by 3 bases and J by 5 bases, with 3 bases of the junction left unmatched. The CDR3 nucleotides are TGTGCCAGCAGCTTCCTAGCGGGAGGCGACAATGAGCAGTTCTTC. It encodes CASSFLAGGDNEQFF.

This chain links TRBV9 with TRBJ1-6; D ambiguous. V lost 5 bases and J lost 5, with 8 bases in between. Germline V CDR1 and CDR2: SGDLS, YYNGEE. The CDR3 consists of 13 residues. CDR3 sequence (DNA): TGTGCCAGCAGGCGGGCCAATAATTCACCCCTCCACTTT. This gives the protein CASRRANNSPLHF.

The gene calls are TRBV14 and TRBJ1-2; D possibly corresponds to TRBD1 (5 bases). V shed 0 bases and J shed 8 bases, with 22 bases lying between them. This CDR3 region has 17 residues. From germline, CDR1 is SGHDN and CDR2 FVKESK. DNA for the CDR3: TGTGCCAGCAGCCAAGATCGGTTCGGCGCAGGGAGGGGCGGCTACACCTTC. It is translated as CASSQDRFGAGRGGYTF.

This chain connects TRBV5-4 to TRBJ1-2, with a tentative D call TRBD1 (6 bases). CDR3 size: 13 residues. The germline gives CDR1 SGHNT, CDR2 YYREEE (reference sequence). V lost 4 bases to trimming and J lost 2 bases, with 9 bases between them. This CDR3 is CASSATGNYGYTF. The CDR3 DNA sequence: TGTGCCAGCAGCGCCACAGGGAACTATGGCTACACCTTC.

Written as DNA, the CDR3 is TGTGCCCGGGCGAAGGGGGAATTTTACAATGAGCAGTTCTTC. The encoded protein is CARAKGEFYNEQFF. The chain has TRBV30 and TRBJ2-1, with D tentatively TRBD1 (6 bases). In germline, CDR1 is GTSNPN, CDR2 SVGIG (reference sequence). This CDR3 region has 14 residues. Deletions cut 8 bases from V and 4 bases from J, with 18 bases between.

The chain uses TRBV5-6 and TRBJ2-3; no clear D. Germline V gene data show CDR1 as SGHDT and CDR2 as YYEEEE. The CDR3 is made up of 11 amino acids. Trimming shortened V by 2 bases and J by 5 bases, and 3 bases separated the two germline ends. The CDR3, as DNA: TGTGCCAGCAGCTTCAGAGATACGCAGTATTTT. As protein: CASSFRDTQYF.

V usage is TRBV30 and J usage is TRBJ1-2; TRBD1 agrees at 10 bases. The CDR3 has 16 residues. The germline V gene has CDR1 GTSNPN and CDR2 SVGIG (reference sequence). The ends lost 0 bases at V and 2 bases at J; junction bases unmatched: 6. The DNA of the CDR3 is TGTGCCTGGAGTGTACGGACAGGGGGATCCAACTATGGCTACACCTTC. Its translation: CAWSVRTGGSNYGYTF.

The rearrangement links TRBV10-2 to TRBJ2-4; possible D gene TRBD2, 5 bases. V was cut by 0 bases and J by 0 bases, with 9 bases left in between. Germline-derived CDR1 and CDR2 are WSHSY and SAAADI. The CDR3 extends over 16 amino acids. CDR3 in amino acids: CASSESGSRAKNIQYF. The DNA for the CDR3 is TGCGCCAGCAGTGAGTCGGGGAGCAGAGCCAAAAACATTCAGTACTTC.

The chain carries TRBV27 and TRBJ1-1; D unresolved. Trimming removed 2 bases at V and 0 bases at J, with 7 bases between. Germline V gene data show CDR1 as MNHEY and CDR2 as SMNVEV (reference sequence). This CDR3 region has 14 residues. The CDR3 bases are TGTGCCAGCAGTTTACAGGCCATGAACACTGAAGCTTTCTTT. Its protein is CASSLQAMNTEAFF.

The J gene is TRBJ2-4, the V gene TRBV19; 8 bases agree with TRBD2. The trim removed 3 bases at V and 9 bases at J, leaving 7 bases unmatched. The CDR3 spans 14 residues. The germline V gene has CDR1 LNHDA and CDR2 SQIVND (reference sequence). CDR3 loop: CASSIRGRPAIQYF. CDR3 nucleotide sequence: TGTGCCAGTAGTATTCGCGGGAGGCCCGCCATTCAGTACTTC.

The chain couples TRBV6-5 to TRBJ1-2; D is possibly TRBD1 (5 bases). The CDR3 is 14 residues long. V was pared by 2 bases and J by 7 bases, with 14 bases between. CDR1 and CDR2 from the germline V gene are MNHEY and SVGAGI. The CDR3: CASSYERGEGGYTF. DNA for the CDR3: TGTGCCAGCAGTTACGAACGGGGGGAAGGTGGCTACACCTTC.

This sequence joins TRBV23-1 and TRBJ1-1, with 11 bases aligning to TRBD1. TRBV23-1 is treated as an ORF (open reading frame) with a function not yet certain. V lost 3 bases, J lost 9 bases, and 3 bases stayed unmatched. CDR3 size: 13 residues. DNA for the CDR3: TGCGCCAGCAGTCACTGGACAGGGGGCAAAGCTTTCTTT. It yields the protein CASSHWTGGKAFF.

This rearrangement joins TRBV2 to TRBJ2-2, with 10 positions matching TRBD2. The CDR3 loop spans 17 amino acids. Trimming took 2 bases from V and 9 from J; bases not matched to a gene: 12. Per the germline V gene, CDR1 is SNHLY and CDR2 is FYNNEI. The CDR3 is CASSEYLGAGGPRELFF. The CDR3 DNA is TGTGCCAGCAGTGAATATTTGGGAGCGGGAGGGCCGAGGGAGCTGTTTTTT.

The V and J genes are TRBV5-1 and TRBJ2-1; 9 bases agree with TRBD1. CDR3 length equals 15 residues. Germline V lookup: CDR1 SGHRS, CDR2 YFSETQ. J gave up 6 bases and V 1 base, and 5 bases lay outside the gene matches. The CDR3 loop reads CASSLFGDRVNEQFF. CDR3 nucleotide sequence: TGCGCCAGCAGCTTGTTTGGGGACAGGGTCAATGAGCAGTTCTTC.

The J gene is TRBJ1-5, the V gene TRBV2; 7 nucleotides match TRBD1. The V gene end was trimmed by 6 bases and the J gene end by 2 bases; junction bases not matched to a gene: 7. This CDR3 region has 15 residues. CDR1 is SNHLY and CDR2 is FYNNEI in the germline V gene. The CDR3 sequence: CASRDRDSGNQPQHF. CDR3 coding DNA: TGTGCCAGCAGGGACCGGGACAGCGGCAATCAGCCCCAGCATTTT.

The chain carries TRBV6-5 and TRBJ2-7; 8 nucleotides line up with TRBD2. J was trimmed by 2 bases and V by 6 bases; bases with no gene match: 9. The CDR3 has 15 residues. The V gene's germline CDR1 is MNHEY and CDR2 SVGAGI. The CDR3 DNA reads TGTGCCAGCAGCGCTACTAGCGGAGGGACCTACGAGCAGTACTTC. The encoded protein is CASSATSGGTYEQYF.

The CDR3 spells CAGGGLLDYEQYF. The CDR3 DNA reads TGTGCCGGGGGGGGGCTCCTGGACTACGAGCAGTACTTC. This chain uses TRBV30 with TRBJ2-7; possible D gene TRBD2, 7 bases. The CDR3 totals 13 residues. CDR1 and CDR2 from the germline V gene are GTSNPN and SVGIG (reference sequence). Trimming took off 8 bases at V and 3 bases at J, with 17 bases between the two ends.

This sequence joins TRBV11-3 and TRBJ2-3, with TRBD2 as a possible D gene (5 bases). CDR3 length equals 15 residues. Between the trimmed V and J ends, which lost 6 bases and 2 bases, there was a span of 15 bases. Germline V gene sequence: CDR1 SGHNT, CDR2 YENEEA. This chain's CDR3 is CASRQGGGPTDTQYF. As DNA, the CDR3 is TGTGCCAGCAGACAAGGAGGCGGGCCCACAGATACGCAGTATTTT.

V and J are TRBV5-1 and TRBJ2-1, with 7 positions matching TRBD1. There are 17 residues in the CDR3. Germline V gives CDR1 SGHRS, CDR2 YFSETQ. V was pared by 4 bases and J by 3 bases, with 13 bases of the junction left unmatched. In DNA form, the CDR3 reads TGCGCCAGCAGCCCAAAAACAGGGGCGGCTAGCTACAATGAGCAGTTCTTC. Translation gives CASSPKTGAASYNEQFF.